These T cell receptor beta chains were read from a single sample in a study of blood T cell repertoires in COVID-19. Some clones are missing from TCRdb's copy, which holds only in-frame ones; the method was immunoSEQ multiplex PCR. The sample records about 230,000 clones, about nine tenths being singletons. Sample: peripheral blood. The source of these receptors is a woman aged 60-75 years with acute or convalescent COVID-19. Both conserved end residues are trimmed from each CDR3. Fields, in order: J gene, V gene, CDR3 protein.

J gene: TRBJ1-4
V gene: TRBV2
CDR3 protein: ASSGQGARGEKLF

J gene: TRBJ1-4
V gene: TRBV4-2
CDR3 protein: ASSQETGRDEKLF

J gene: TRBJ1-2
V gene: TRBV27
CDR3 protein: ASRKPDRNDGYT

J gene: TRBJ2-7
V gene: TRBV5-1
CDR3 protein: ASSTESYEQY

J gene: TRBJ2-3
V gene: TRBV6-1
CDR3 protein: ASSKRDTQY

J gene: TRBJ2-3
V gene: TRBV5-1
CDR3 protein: ASSISGSTDTQY

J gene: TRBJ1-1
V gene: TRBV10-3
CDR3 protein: AISVGGGNTEAF

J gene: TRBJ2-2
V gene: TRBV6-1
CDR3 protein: ASSELAGGLPGELF

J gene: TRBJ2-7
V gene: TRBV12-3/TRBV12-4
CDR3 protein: ASSFEEQGEQY

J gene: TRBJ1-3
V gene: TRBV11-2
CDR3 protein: ASSLDLAGYPGNTIY

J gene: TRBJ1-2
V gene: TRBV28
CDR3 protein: ASSLTPVNYGYT

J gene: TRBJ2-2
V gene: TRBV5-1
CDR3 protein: ASCRGNTGELF

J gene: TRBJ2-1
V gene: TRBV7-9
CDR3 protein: ASSGRGGNEQF

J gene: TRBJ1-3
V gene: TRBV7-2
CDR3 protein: ASRETGTGNTIY

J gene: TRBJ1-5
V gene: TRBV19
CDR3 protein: ASSIDKHRGSNQPQH

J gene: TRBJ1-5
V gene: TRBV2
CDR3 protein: ASRRTGISNQPQH

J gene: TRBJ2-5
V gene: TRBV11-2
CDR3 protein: ASSLAGLAQETQY

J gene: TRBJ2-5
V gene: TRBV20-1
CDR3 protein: SASYAGGYQETQY

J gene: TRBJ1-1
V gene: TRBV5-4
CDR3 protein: ASSLDRGTEAF

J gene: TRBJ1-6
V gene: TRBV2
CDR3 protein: ASTGGQGSYNSPLH

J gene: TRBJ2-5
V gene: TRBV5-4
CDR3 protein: ASSFRTSRGTQY

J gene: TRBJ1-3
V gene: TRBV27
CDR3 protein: ASTLLRGNTIY

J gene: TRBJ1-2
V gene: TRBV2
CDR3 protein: ASTPGLSGYT

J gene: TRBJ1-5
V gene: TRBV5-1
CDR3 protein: ASRFDGVDQPQH

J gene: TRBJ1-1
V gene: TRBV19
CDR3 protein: ASSTYTEAF

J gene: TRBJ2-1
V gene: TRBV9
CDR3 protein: ASSPSSYNEQF

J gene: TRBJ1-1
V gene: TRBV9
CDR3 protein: ASSGRQGRYTEAF

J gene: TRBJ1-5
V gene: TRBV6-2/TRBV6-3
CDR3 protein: ASSRPGGGGNQPQH

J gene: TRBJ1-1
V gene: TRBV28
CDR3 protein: ASRRTPNTEAF

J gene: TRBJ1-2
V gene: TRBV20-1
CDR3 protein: SASWGGNYGYT

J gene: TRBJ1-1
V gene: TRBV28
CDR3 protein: ASSFRARGQNTEAF

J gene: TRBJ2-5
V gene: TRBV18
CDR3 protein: ASSPRGFGTDQETQY

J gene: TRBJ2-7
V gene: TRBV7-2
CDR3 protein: ASSLTSSYEQY

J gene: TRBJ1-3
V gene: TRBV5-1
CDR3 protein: ASSTGQGGNTIY

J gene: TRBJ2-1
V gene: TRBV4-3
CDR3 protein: ASSLRWGTSGLNEQF

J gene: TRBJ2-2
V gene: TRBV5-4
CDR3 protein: ASSLDRGRELF

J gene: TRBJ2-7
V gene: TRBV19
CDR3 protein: ASSIGSGSWEQY

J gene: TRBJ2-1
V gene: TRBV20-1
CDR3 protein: SAGQTNEQF

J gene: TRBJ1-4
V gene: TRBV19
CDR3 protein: ASSARTGEVDEKLF

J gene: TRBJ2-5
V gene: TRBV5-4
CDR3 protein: ASSSIPRRYQETQY

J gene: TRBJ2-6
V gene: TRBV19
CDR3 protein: ASRSSSGANVLT

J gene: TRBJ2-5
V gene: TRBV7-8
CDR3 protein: ASSLHRGGLSETQY

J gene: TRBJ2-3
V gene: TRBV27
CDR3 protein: AIQGAGGDTQY

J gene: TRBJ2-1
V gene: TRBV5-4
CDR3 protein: ASSGTPLPRDRVYNEQF

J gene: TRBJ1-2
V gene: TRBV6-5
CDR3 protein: ASSWDSSYGYT

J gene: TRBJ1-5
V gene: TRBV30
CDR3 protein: AWSGSGDQPQH

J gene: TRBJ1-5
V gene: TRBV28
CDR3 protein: ASRGTGGPGGNQPQH

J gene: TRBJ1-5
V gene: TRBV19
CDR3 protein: ASNRQGAGQPQH

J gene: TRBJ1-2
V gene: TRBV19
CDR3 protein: ASSASTGSGYGYT

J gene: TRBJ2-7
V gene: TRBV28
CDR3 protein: ASHSNSIYEQY

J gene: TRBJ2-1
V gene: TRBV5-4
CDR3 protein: ASSFSLAHYNEQF